The 16 T cell receptor beta chains given below trace back to one sample, sequenced in a study of CD8+ T cells in alopecia areata. It was cDNA, reverse transcribed from extracted RNA, that served as the sequencing template. Assay used: immunoSEQ multiplex PCR; TCRdb lists only in-frame clones, some missing. The data show 150,000 to 180,000 clones, about 50% seen once. The sample in question was CD8+ T cells sorted from blood, obtained at week 0. The source of these receptors is a human donor with alopecia areata.

The CDR3 DNA reads TGTGCCAGCAGCTTAGGCATAGGGGATGAAAAACTGTTTTTT. It codes for CASSLGIGDEKLFF. The chain combines TRBV7-2 with TRBJ1-4, with a possible D match to TRBD1 (5 bases). Germline CDR1 reads SGHTA; CDR2 reads FQGNSA. The V and J ends lost 1 base and 6 bases respectively, with 9 bases between them. This CDR3 is 14 amino acids long.

This chain connects TRBV30 to TRBJ2-2; the D is unclear. The CDR3 length is 14 residues. Germline lookup yields CDR1 GTSNPN and CDR2 SVGIG (reference sequence). Trimming pared 8 bases from V and 2 bases from J, leaving 15 bases between. The CDR3 DNA sequence: TGTGCCCTGACCCTTACCCTCAACACCGGGGAGCTGTTTTTT. It codes for CALTLTLNTGELFF.

The chain links TRBV7-6 to TRBJ2-7; 7 nucleotides agree with TRBD1. The germline gives CDR1 SGHVS, CDR2 FNYEAQ. CDR3 length: 14 residues. J lost 5 bases, V lost 4 bases, and 8 bases had no gene match. CDR3 in DNA: TGTGCCAGCAGCTCAACGGGACAGCCTGACGAGCAGTACTTC. It yields the protein CASSSTGQPDEQYF.

V is TRBV15 and J is TRBJ2-2; 8 nucleotides align to TRBD1. Germline V gives CDR1 LNHNV, CDR2 YYDKDF (reference sequence). The CDR3 is 15 amino acids. J was trimmed by 5 bases and V by 5 bases; bases with no gene match: 7. This chain's CDR3 is CATSSDRGTTGELFF. The CDR3 nucleotides read TGTGCCACCAGCTCAGACAGGGGTACAACCGGGGAGCTGTTTTTT.

Only a few counts were recorded for this clone. The V call is TRBV27, the J call TRBJ1-1; possibly TRBD1 for D (5 bases). The V gene's germline CDR1 is MNHEY and CDR2 SMNVEV (reference sequence). The length of the CDR3 is 14 residues. V shed 5 bases and J shed 7 bases, with 17 bases lying between them. This chain's CDR3 is CASSLRLTGDEAFF. CDR3 sequence (DNA): TGTGCCAGCAGTCTTAGACTAACGGGGGATGAAGCTTTCTTT.

The chain couples TRBV6-6 to TRBJ1-1; D call uncertain. The germline gives CDR1 MNHNY, CDR2 SVGAGI (reference sequence). The CDR3 length is 13 residues. Between the trimmed V and J ends, which lost 6 bases and 1 base, there was a span of 9 bases. The CDR3 is CASSPNRNTEAFF. In DNA form, the CDR3 reads TGTGCCAGCAGCCCTAATAGGAACACTGAAGCTTTCTTT.

In its sample, this clone was seen a few times. The V call is TRBV18, the J call TRBJ2-5; no firm D call. There are 19 residues in the CDR3. CDR1 KGHSH and CDR2 LQKENI come from the germline V gene. V shed 3 bases and J shed 0 bases, with 23 bases lying between them. The CDR3 here is CASSPVGASDQMYQETQYF. CDR3 bases: TGTGCCAGCTCACCTGTAGGAGCATCGGATCAAATGTACCAAGAGACCCAGTACTTC.

About this clone itself: The same CDR3 is also encoded by other DNA sequences in this sample. The chain links TRBV19 to TRBJ1-1; D uncertain. The CDR3 is made up of 11 amino acids. Trimming removed 6 bases at V and 7 bases at J, with 9 bases between. Per the germline V gene, CDR1 is LNHDA and CDR2 is SQIVND (reference sequence). The CDR3 DNA reads TGTGCCAGTAGAGGAGGGATTGAAGCTTTCTTT. It encodes CASRGGIEAFF.

This clone was seen a few times. CDR3 sequence reads: CASRLGLEQYF. CDR3 DNA: TGTGCCAGCAGACTGGGACTCGAGCAGTACTTC. The chain employs TRBV13 and TRBJ2-7; D might be TRBD2 (6 bases). The CDR3 covers 11 residues. From germline, CDR1 is PRHDT and CDR2 FYEKMQ (reference sequence). Trimming left V 6 bases short and J 6 bases short, with 9 bases between.

The rearrangement links TRBV5-1 to TRBJ1-3; D unresolved. The CDR3 contains 11 residues. V lost 3 bases and J lost 10, with 8 bases in between. Germline CDR1 SGHRS, CDR2 YFSETQ. CDR3 loop: CASSSGLTIYF. CDR3 nucleotide sequence: TGCGCCAGCAGCTCGGGATTAACCATATATTTT.

CDR3 in amino acids: CATSTGWTGELFF. The CDR3 DNA is TGTGCCACCAGCACTGGTTGGACCGGGGAGCTGTTTTTT. The chain recombines TRBV15 with TRBJ2-2; D ambiguous. Trimming stripped 4 bases from V and 5 bases from J, with 8 bases between. The CDR3 has 13 amino acids. Germline V CDR1 and CDR2: LNHNV, YYDKDF (reference sequence).

The V call is TRBV30, the J call TRBJ2-7; possible D gene TRBD2, 5 bases. CDR1 GTSNPN and CDR2 SVGIG come from the germline V gene (reference sequence). V lost 8 bases, J lost 7 bases, and 15 bases lay in between. The CDR3 consists of 11 residues. As DNA, the CDR3 is TGTGCCCGGACTGACGGTGAAGAGCAGTACTTC. Translating it yields CARTDGEEQYF.

The V and J genes are TRBV30 and TRBJ2-3; the match to TRBD2 covers 12 bases. Unmatched junction bases numbered 4, after V lost 1 base and J lost 5 bases. Germline V gene sequence: CDR1 GTSNPN, CDR2 SVGIG (reference sequence). The CDR3 length is 15 residues. CDR3 protein: CAWSASGGAGDTQYF. The CDR3 nucleotides read TGTGCCTGGAGTGCTAGCGGGGGGGCCGGAGATACGCAGTATTTT.

The table lists this clone with a few counts. The chain is built from TRBV30 and TRBJ2-1; unclear D gene. The CDR3 runs to 11 residues. The germline V gene encodes CDR1 GTSNPN and CDR2 SVGIG (reference sequence). Trimming took 4 bases from V and 3 from J, leaving 4 bases between them. Written as DNA, the CDR3 is TGTGCCTGGAAAGGCTACAATGAGCAGTTCTTC. As protein: CAWKGYNEQFF.

J is TRBJ1-2 and V is TRBV6-5; 7 bases match TRBD1. Germline V gives CDR1 MNHEY, CDR2 SVGAGI. CDR3 size: 16 residues. V trimming: 2 bases; J trimming: 6 bases; junction bases outside the gene matches: 12. DNA of the CDR3: TGTGCCAGCAGTTACGACGAGACAGGGTCGTGGGATGGCTACACCTTC. Residues: CASSYDETGSWDGYTF.

The V and J genes are TRBV2 and TRBJ2-7; 7 nucleotides agree with TRBD1. The CDR3 totals 16 residues. The germline CDR1 and CDR2 sequences are SNHLY and FYNNEI. The V gene end was trimmed by 4 bases and the J gene end by 2 bases; junction bases not matched to a gene: 11. CDR3 coding DNA: TGTGCCAGCAGTGTAACATCCGGGACAGAGACCTACGAGCAGTACTTC. This sequence encodes CASSVTSGTETYEQYF.